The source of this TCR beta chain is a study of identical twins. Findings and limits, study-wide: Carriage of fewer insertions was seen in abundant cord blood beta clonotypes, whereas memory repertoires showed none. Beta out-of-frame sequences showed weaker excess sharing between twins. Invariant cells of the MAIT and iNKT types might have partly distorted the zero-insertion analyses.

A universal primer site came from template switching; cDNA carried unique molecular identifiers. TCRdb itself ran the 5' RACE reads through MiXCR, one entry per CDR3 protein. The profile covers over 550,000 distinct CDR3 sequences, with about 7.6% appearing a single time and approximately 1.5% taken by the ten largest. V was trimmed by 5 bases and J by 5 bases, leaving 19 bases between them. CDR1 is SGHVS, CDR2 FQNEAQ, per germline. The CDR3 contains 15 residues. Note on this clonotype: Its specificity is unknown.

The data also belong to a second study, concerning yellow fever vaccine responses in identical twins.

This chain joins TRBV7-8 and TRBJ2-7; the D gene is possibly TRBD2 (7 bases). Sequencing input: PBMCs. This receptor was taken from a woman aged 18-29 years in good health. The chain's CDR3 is CASSASGGAGHEQYV. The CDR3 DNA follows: TGTGCCAGCAGCGCTAGTGGGGGGGCCGGTCACGAGCAGTACGTC.